This paragraph reports one T cell receptor beta chain. This record comes from a study of T cell repertoires in cytomegalovirus infection. Trimming cost V 4 bases and J 4 bases, with 4 bases left between them. Per germline, CDR1 KGHDR and CDR2 SFDVKD. This CDR3 is 12 amino acids long. TCRdb ran MiXCR on the reads and lists one entry per CDR3 protein. The sample has under 200,000 distinct CDR3 sequences, approximately 9.6% seen once; the top ten hold about 4.6%. This clonotype was sampled from a human donor in good health (CMV status not recorded). Some clones in this sample may be carry-over from other donors' samples. Sequencing used PBMCs. The chain recombines TRBV24-1 with TRBJ2-1, with D hard to call. This CDR3 is CATSETYNEQFF. The CDR3 DNA is TGTGCCACCAGTGAAACTTACAATGAGCAGTTCTTC.